Below are 22 T cell receptor beta chains sequenced from a single sample in a study of blood T cell repertoires in COVID-19. Only in-frame clones appear in the TCRdb table, and some are missing; sequencing was by immunoSEQ multiplex PCR. The table has 35,000 to 50,000 clones, around 85% seen once. The sample consisted of peripheral blood. The source is a human donor with acute or convalescent COVID-19. The donor label of this sample is uncertain.

The chain joins TRBV7-3 to TRBJ2-7, with D unresolved. The germline CDR1 and CDR2 sequences are SGHTA and FQGTGA. The CDR3 length is 13 residues. Trimming left V 2 bases short and J 3 bases short, with 8 bases between. CDR3 nucleotide sequence: TGTGCCAGCAGCTTAGGTGTCGGCTACGAGCAGTACTTC. Amino acids: CASSLGVGYEQYF.

The chain carries TRBV9 and TRBJ2-5; the match to TRBD2 covers 8 bases. The J segment lost 2 bases and the V segment lost 4 bases, leaving 10 bases of the junction unmatched. CDR1 is SGDLS and CDR2 is YYNGEE in the germline V gene. The CDR3 is 16 amino acids. DNA of the CDR3: TGTGCCAGCAGCAGCCGAGCGGGGGCTTTACAAGAGACCCAGTACTTC. As protein: CASSSRAGALQETQYF. Looking up the rest from reference TRBV9 and TRBJ2-5 gives the full variable domain: DSGVTQTPKHLITATGQRVTLRCSPRSGDLSVYWYQQSLDQGLQFLIQYYNGEERAKGNILERFSAQQFPDLHSELNLSSLELGDSALYFCASSSRAGALQETQYFGPGTRLLVL.

The chain uses TRBV5-6 and TRBJ2-1, with no clear D. CDR3 size: 15 residues. Looked up from germline, CDR1 is SGHDT and CDR2 is YYEEEE. V dropped 7 bases and J dropped 4 bases, with 18 bases sitting between them. CDR3 sequence (DNA): TGTGCCAGCGGTTCAGGCCAGGTATCGTACAATGAGCAGTTCTTC. Its translation: CASGSGQVSYNEQFF.

The chain is built from TRBV28 and TRBJ2-7; D is unresolved. The CDR3 consists of 14 residues. The ends were cut back, 3 bases at V and 5 bases at J, with 14 bases in the middle. Germline CDR1 is MDHEN and CDR2 is SYDVKM. The CDR3 DNA sequence: TGTGCCAGCAGTTTGGTGGCCCCAGGCGACGAGCAGTACTTC. Residues: CASSLVAPGDEQYF.

J is TRBJ2-1 and V is TRBV27; D possibly corresponds to TRBD2 (6 bases). Trimming took off 4 bases at V and 5 bases at J, with 15 bases between the two ends. Germline loops: CDR1 MNHEY, CDR2 SMNVEV (reference sequence). The CDR3 loop spans 15 amino acids. The CDR3 protein is CASSSRTKRDNEQFF. The CDR3 nucleotides are TGTGCCAGCAGTTCTCGGACTAAAAGAGACAATGAGCAGTTCTTC.

A note on this clone: Other DNA sequences of this sample code for an identical CDR3. This chain joins TRBV28 and TRBJ2-3; the match to TRBD1 covers 7 bases. The ends lost 5 bases at V and 4 bases at J; junction bases unmatched: 3. The CDR3 runs 13 residues. Germline CDR1 and CDR2: MDHEN and SYDVKM. CDR3 residues: CASSRTGPDTQYF. The CDR3 nucleotides read TGTGCCAGCAGTAGGACAGGTCCAGATACGCAGTATTTT.

The chain joins TRBV18 to TRBJ1-1; D unclear. V lost 3 bases and J lost 4, with 18 bases in between. This CDR3 has 16 amino acids. Germline lookup yields CDR1 KGHSH and CDR2 LQKENI. The CDR3 coding sequence is TGTGCCAGCTCACCGGTATTGGACTGGGTTAGCACTGAAGCTTTCTTT. This gives the protein CASSPVLDWVSTEAFF. Supplemented by reference TRBV18 and TRBJ1-1, the full variable domain reads NAGVMQNPRHLVRRRGQEARLRCSPMKGHSHVYWYRQLPEEGLKFMVYLQKENIIDESGMPKERFSAEFPKEGPSILRIQQVVRGDSAAYFCASSPVLDWVSTEAFFGQGTRLTVV.

J is TRBJ2-7 and V is TRBV5-1; D remains ambiguous. This CDR3 contains 15 residues. CDR1 and CDR2 (germline): SGHRS, YFSETQ. V dropped 4 bases and J dropped 0 bases, with 14 bases sitting between them. The CDR3 nucleotides read TGCGCCAGCAGCCCCGACCAGGATCCCTCCTACGAGCAGTACTTC. Its protein is CASSPDQDPSYEQYF.

The chain uses TRBV2 and TRBJ1-2; 9 positions match TRBD1. Trimming cost V 5 bases and J 8 bases; bases outside gene matches: 6. The CDR3 runs 13 residues. From germline, CDR1 is SNHLY and CDR2 FYNNEI. The CDR3 DNA follows: TGTGCCAGCAGTCCACGAGGGACAGGGGGCTACACCTTC. The encoded protein is CASSPRGTGGYTF.

The V gene is TRBV18, the J gene TRBJ1-1, with D uncertain. Germline-derived CDR1 and CDR2 are KGHSH and LQKENI. The CDR3 totals 14 residues. The ends were cut back, 2 bases at V and 3 bases at J, with 10 bases in the middle. Here the CDR3 DNA reads TGTGCCAGCTCACCAAGGCAGGATGACACTGAAGCTTTCTTT. This encodes CASSPRQDDTEAFF.

A single count supports this clone. The chain is built from TRBV2 and TRBJ2-3; D is unclear. Germline CDR1 SNHLY, CDR2 FYNNEI. V lost 7 bases and J lost 2, with 10 bases in between. The CDR3 contains 13 residues. CDR3 amino acids: CASMRQFTDTQYF. CDR3 DNA sequence: TGTGCCAGCATGAGGCAGTTCACAGATACGCAGTATTTT.

DNA for the CDR3: TGTGCCAGCAGCTTAGCAGTTCGGTCTCGACTAGCTAACTATGGCTACACCTTC. Translation gives CASSLAVRSRLANYGYTF. V usage is TRBV7-9 and J usage is TRBJ1-2, with D unresolved. This CDR3 spans 18 amino acids. The germline CDR1 and CDR2 sequences are SEHNR and FQNEAQ (reference sequence). Trimming pared 0 bases from V and 0 bases from J, leaving 17 bases between.

The gene calls are TRBV3-1 (or the pseudogene TRBV3-2) and TRBJ2-7, with D possibly TRBD1 on 5 matching bases. V lost 5 bases, J lost 3 bases, and 20 bases lay in between. CDR1 is LGHDT and CDR2 is YNNKEL in the germline V gene (reference sequence). CDR3 length: 16 residues. The CDR3 region is CASSTYPDRPDYEQYF. CDR3 nucleotides: TGTGCCAGCAGCACCTATCCCGACAGACCAGACTACGAGCAGTACTTC.

The table lists this clone with a count of one. The V call is TRBV6-6, the J call TRBJ2-5; D is perhaps TRBD2 (6 bases). Germline V CDR1 and CDR2: MNHNY, SVGAGI (reference sequence). The CDR3 has 15 residues. Trimming stripped 2 bases from V and 2 bases from J, with 12 bases between. CDR3 residues: CASSYPSGRQETQYF. The CDR3 nucleotides are TGTGCCAGCAGTTACCCCTCAGGGAGGCAAGAGACCCAGTACTTC.

This chain joins TRBV5-1 and TRBJ1-1; D call uncertain. The CDR3 contains 13 residues. CDR1 SGHRS and CDR2 YFSETQ come from the germline V gene. Trimming cost V 0 bases and J 2 bases, with 5 bases left between them. CDR3 sequence (DNA): TGCGCCAGCAGCTTGGTAATAAACACTGAAGCTTTCTTT. It is translated as CASSLVINTEAFF.

CDR3 amino acids: CAWSLHRGMNTEAFF. The CDR3 DNA reads as TGTGCCTGGAGCCTTCACCGGGGGATGAACACTGAAGCTTTCTTT. This chain links TRBV30 with TRBJ1-1; tentative D call: TRBD1 (5 bases). This CDR3 is built from 15 residues. With 3 bases removed from V and 0 bases from J, the gap between germline ends came to 14 bases. Germline lookup yields CDR1 GTSNPN and CDR2 SVGIG (reference sequence).

This chain links TRBV6-4 with TRBJ1-1, with D hard to call. The CDR3 totals 11 residues. V was shortened by 8 bases and J by 5 bases, with 9 bases between the two germline ends. Germline lookup yields CDR1 MRHNA and CDR2 SNTAGT. The CDR3 DNA is TGTGCCAGCGAGGCGAGAACTGAAGCTTTCTTT. Encoded protein: CASEARTEAFF.

This clone has a single count. The CDR3 nucleotides are TGTGCCAGCAGCGCAGACACAGATACGCAGTATTTT. Encoded protein: CASSADTDTQYF. The chain is built from TRBV9 and TRBJ2-3; D is undetermined. CDR1 and CDR2 (germline): SGDLS, YYNGEE. The CDR3 extends over 12 amino acids. V lost 3 bases to trimming and J lost 2 bases, with 4 bases between them.

The CDR3 region has the DNA TGCGCCAGCAGACCGAGCGGGGGGGCCTCCTACGAGCAGTACTTC. It is translated as CASRPSGGASYEQYF. This rearrangement joins TRBV5-1 to TRBJ2-7; 10 bases fit TRBD2. Trimming took 5 bases from V and 0 from J; bases not matched to a gene: 5. Germline V gives CDR1 SGHRS, CDR2 YFSETQ. The CDR3 loop spans 15 amino acids. Combining the CDR3 with reference TRBV5-1 and TRBJ2-7 gives the whole variable domain KAGVTQTPRYLIKTRGQQVTLSCSPISGHRSVSWYQQTPGQGLQFLFEYFSETQRNKGNFPGRFSGRQFSNSRSEMNVSTLELGDSALYLCASRPSGGASYEQYFGPGTRLTVT.

The chain joins TRBV4-1 to TRBJ2-7; tentatively, D is TRBD2 (6 bases). Trimming left V 1 base short and J 0 bases short, with 13 bases between. The length of the CDR3 is 16 residues. Germline CDR1 MGHRA, CDR2 YSYEKL. The CDR3 sequence is CASSQAGTFTSYEQYF. CDR3 DNA: TGCGCCAGCAGCCAAGCCGGGACTTTTACCTCCTACGAGCAGTACTTC.

This clone was detected only once. The DNA of the CDR3 is TGTGCCAGCAGCCCTTTGGACAGGGGTATGAACACTGAAGCTTTCTTT. Translating it yields CASSPLDRGMNTEAFF. The chain links TRBV28 to TRBJ1-1; TRBD1 aligns across 9 bases. This CDR3 has 16 amino acids. V was clipped by 6 bases and J by 0 bases; unmatched bases: 8. The V gene's germline CDR1 is MDHEN and CDR2 SYDVKM.

The chain employs TRBV5-4 and TRBJ2-5; a weak D match, TRBD1 (7 bases). Germline V CDR1 and CDR2: SGHNT, YYREEE (reference sequence). The CDR3 consists of 16 residues. Trimming removed 1 base from V and 0 bases from J, with 13 bases in between. CDR3 nucleotides: TGTGCCAGCAGCTTGAGTGCGGGACAGTACCAAGAGACCCAGTACTTC. This translates into CASSLSAGQYQETQYF.